This T cell receptor beta chain emerged from a study of T cell clusters in autoimmune cytopenias. Study-level information: A median of roughly 54,000 TRB reads per sample yielded a median roughly 2,500 distinct clonotypes.

In germline, CDR1 is LNHDA, CDR2 SQIVND (reference sequence). The CDR3 covers 17 residues. Roughly 40,000 genome equivalents of blood DNA were amplified for TRB. General study findings and limits: Physiological T cell clusters of healthy donors were apparently absent in primary autoimmune cytopenia patients. No cluster-lack signature appeared between secondary cytopenia and chronic lymphocytic leukemia patients, apparently due to lymphoma masking. Functional roles of the in silico T cell clusters still await experimental validation.

Measured by frequency, this clonotype is medium-sized. The antigen remains unidentified. TRB was amplified by touch-down multiplex PCR, primer pools A and B combined. TCRdb reprocessed the multiplex PCR reads and keeps a single row for each CDR3 protein, giving no DNA. This sample's clone table lists about 4,400 distinct CDR3 sequences. The chain is built from TRBV19 and TRBJ1-1. This TCR was sampled from a human donor with an autoimmune cytopenia or autoimmune hepatitis (not recorded which). Sequenced material: peripheral blood. Here the CDR3 reads CASSRVGGGFLNTEAFF. The variable domain in full, completed from reference TRBV19 and TRBJ1-1, reads DGGITQSPKYLFRKEGQNVTLSCEQNLNHDAMYWYRQDPGQGLRLIYYSQIVNDFQKGDIAEGYSVSREKKESFPLTVTSAQKNPTAFYLCASSRVGGGFLNTEAFFGQGTRLTVV.